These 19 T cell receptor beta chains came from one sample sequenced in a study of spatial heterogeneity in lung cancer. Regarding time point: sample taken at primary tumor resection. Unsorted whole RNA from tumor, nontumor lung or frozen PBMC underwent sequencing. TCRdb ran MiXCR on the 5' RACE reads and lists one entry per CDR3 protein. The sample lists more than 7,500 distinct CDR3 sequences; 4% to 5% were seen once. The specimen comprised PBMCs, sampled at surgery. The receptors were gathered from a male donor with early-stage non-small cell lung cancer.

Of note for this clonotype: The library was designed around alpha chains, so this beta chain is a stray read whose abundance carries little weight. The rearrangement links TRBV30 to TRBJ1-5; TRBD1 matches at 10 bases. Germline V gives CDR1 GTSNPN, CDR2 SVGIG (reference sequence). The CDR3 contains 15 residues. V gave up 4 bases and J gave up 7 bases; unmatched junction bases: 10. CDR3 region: CAWNKGQGTGQPQHF. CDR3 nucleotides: TGTGCCTGGAATAAGGGACAGGGGACCGGCCAGCCCCAGCATTTT.

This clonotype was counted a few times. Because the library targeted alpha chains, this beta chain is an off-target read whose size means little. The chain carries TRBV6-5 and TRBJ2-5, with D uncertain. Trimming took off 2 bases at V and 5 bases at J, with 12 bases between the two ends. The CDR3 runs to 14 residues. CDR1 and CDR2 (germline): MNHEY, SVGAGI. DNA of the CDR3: TGTGCCAGCAGTTACGATCCCCAGTGGGAGACCCAGTACTTC. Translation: CASSYDPQWETQYF.

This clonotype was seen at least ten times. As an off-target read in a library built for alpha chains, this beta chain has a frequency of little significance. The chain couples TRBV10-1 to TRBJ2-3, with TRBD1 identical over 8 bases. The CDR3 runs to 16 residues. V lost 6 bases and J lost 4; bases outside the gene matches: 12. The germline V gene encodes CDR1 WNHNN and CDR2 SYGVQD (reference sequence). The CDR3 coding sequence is TGCGCCAGCAGCAAGCAGACGCAGACAGGGGCAGATACGCAGTATTTT. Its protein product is CASSKQTQTGADTQYF.

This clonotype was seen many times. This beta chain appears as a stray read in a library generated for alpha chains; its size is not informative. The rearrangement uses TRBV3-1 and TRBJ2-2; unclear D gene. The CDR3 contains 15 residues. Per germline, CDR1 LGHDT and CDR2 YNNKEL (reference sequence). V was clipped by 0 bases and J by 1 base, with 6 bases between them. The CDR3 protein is CASSQDYGNTGELFF. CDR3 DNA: TGTGCCAGCAGCCAAGACTACGGGAACACCGGGGAGCTGTTTTTT.

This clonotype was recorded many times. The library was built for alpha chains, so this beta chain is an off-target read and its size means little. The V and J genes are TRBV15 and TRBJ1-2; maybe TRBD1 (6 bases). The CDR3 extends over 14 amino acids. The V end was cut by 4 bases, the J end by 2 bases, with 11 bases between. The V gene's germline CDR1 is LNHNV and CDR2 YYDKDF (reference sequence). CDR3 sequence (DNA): TGTGCCACCAGCATTTCTGACAGGAACTATGGCTACACCTTC. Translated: CATSISDRNYGYTF.

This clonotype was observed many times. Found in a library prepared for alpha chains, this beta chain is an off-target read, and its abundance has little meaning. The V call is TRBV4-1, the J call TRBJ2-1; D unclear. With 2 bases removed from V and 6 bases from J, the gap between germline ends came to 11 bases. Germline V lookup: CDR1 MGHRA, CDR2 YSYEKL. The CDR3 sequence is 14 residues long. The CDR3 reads CASSQLTGSNEQFF. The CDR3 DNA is TGCGCCAGCAGCCAATTGACGGGTAGCAATGAGCAGTTCTTC.

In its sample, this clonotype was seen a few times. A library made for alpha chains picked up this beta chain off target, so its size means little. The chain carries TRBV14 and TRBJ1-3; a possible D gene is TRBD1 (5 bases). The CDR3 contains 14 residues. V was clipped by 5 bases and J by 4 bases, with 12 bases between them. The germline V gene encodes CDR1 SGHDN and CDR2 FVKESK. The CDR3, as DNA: TGTGCCAGCAGCTACGGGGGTAGAGGAAACACCATATATTTT. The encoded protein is CASSYGGRGNTIYF. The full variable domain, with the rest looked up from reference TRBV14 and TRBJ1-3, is EAGVTQFPSHSVIEKGQTVTLRCDPISGHDNLYWYRRVMGKEIKFLLHFVKESKQDESGMPNNRFLAERTGGTYSTLKVQPAELEDSGVYFCASSYGGRGNTIYFGEGSWLTVV.

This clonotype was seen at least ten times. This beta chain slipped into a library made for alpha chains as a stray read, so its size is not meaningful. CDR3 sequence reads: CASSQAPQGGILTDTQYF. CDR3 DNA: TGTGCCAGCAGCCAAGCCCCACAGGGGGGAATATTAACAGATACGCAGTATTTT. The rearrangement uses TRBV4-2 and TRBJ2-3; 8 nucleotides line up with TRBD1. Germline CDR1 is LGHNA and CDR2 is YNFKEQ. The J segment lost 3 bases and the V segment lost 1 base, leaving 12 bases of the junction unmatched. The CDR3 consists of 18 residues.

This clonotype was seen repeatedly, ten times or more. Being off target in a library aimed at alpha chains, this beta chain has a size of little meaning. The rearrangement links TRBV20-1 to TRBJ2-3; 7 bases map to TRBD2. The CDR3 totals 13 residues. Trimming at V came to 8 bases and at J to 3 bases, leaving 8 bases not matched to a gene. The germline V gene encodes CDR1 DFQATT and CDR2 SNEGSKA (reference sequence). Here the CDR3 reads CSSTSDQTDTQYF. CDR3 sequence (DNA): TGCAGTTCAACTAGCGATCAGACAGATACGCAGTATTTT.

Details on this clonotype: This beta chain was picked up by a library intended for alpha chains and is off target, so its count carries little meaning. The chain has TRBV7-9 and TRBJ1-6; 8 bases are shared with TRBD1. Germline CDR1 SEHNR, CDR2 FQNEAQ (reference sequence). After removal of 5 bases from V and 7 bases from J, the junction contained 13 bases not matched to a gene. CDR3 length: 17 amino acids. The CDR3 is CASSRGFGTGGNSPLHF. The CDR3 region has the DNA TGTGCCAGCAGCCGTGGGTTCGGGACAGGAGGAAATTCACCCCTCCACTTT.

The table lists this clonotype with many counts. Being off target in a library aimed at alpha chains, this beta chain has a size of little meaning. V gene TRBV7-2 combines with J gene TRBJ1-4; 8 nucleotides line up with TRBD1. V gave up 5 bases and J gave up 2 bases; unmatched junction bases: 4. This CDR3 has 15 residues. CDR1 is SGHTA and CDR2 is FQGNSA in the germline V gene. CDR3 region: CASSGRQGTNEKLFF. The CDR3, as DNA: TGTGCCAGCAGCGGCCGACAGGGGACTAATGAAAAACTGTTTTTT.

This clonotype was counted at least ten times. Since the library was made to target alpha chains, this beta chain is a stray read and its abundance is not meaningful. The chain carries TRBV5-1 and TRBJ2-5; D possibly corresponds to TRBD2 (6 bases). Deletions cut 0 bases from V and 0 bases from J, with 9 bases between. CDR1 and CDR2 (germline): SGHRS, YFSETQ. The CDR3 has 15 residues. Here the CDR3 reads CASSLEREYQETQYF. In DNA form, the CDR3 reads TGCGCCAGCAGCTTGGAACGGGAGTACCAAGAGACCCAGTACTTC.

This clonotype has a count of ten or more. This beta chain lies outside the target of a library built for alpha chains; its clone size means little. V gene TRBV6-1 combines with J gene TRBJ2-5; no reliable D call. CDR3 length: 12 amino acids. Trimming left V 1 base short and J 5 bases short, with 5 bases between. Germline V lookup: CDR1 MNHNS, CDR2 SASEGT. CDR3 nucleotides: TGTGCCAGCAGTGAAGTCTGGGAGACCCAGTACTTC. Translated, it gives CASSEVWETQYF.

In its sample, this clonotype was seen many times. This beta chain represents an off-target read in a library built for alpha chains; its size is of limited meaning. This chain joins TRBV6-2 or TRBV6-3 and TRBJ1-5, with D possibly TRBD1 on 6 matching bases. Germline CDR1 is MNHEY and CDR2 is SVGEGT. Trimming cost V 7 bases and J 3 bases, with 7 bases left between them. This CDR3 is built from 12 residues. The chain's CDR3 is CASTGDNQPQHF. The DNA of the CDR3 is TGTGCCAGCACAGGGGACAATCAGCCCCAGCATTTT.

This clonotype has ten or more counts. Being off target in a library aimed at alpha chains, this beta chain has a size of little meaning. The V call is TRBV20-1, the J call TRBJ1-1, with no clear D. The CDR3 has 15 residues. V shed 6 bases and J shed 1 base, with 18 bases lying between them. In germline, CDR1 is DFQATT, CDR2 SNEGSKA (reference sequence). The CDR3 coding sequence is TGCAGTGCGCCGGATCACAGCTCGGGGAACACTGAAGCTTTCTTT. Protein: CSAPDHSSGNTEAFF.

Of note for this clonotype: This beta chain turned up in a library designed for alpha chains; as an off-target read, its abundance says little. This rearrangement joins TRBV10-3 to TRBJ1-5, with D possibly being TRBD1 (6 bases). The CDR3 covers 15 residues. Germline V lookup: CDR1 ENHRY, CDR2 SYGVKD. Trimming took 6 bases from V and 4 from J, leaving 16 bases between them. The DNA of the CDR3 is TGTGCCATCAGCGCCGTGGGGGCAGATAATCAGCCCCAGCATTTT. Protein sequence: CAISAVGADNQPQHF.

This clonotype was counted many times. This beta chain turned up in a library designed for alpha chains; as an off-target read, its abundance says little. The DNA of the CDR3 is TGTGCCAGTAGTCCAGGGACAGGGGTTGGCAATGAGCAGTTCTTC. Protein sequence: CASSPGTGVGNEQFF. The chain is built from TRBV19 and TRBJ2-1, with 10 bases identical to TRBD1. The germline gives CDR1 LNHDA, CDR2 SQIVND (reference sequence). The CDR3 runs to 15 residues. The V and J ends lost 5 bases and 6 bases, in that order; junction bases with no gene match: 7.

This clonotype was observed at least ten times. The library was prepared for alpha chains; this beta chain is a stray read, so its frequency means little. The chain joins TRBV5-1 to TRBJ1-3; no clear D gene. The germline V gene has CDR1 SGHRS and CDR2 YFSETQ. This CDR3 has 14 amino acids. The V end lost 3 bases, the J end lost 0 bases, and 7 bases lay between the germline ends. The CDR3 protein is CASSSYSSGNTIYF. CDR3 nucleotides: TGCGCCAGCAGCTCCTACAGCTCTGGAAACACCATATATTTT. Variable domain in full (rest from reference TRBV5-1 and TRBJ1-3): KAGVTQTPRYLIKTRGQQVTLSCSPISGHRSVSWYQQTPGQGLQFLFEYFSETQRNKGNFPGRFSGRQFSNSRSEMNVSTLELGDSALYLCASSSYSSGNTIYFGEGSWLTVV.

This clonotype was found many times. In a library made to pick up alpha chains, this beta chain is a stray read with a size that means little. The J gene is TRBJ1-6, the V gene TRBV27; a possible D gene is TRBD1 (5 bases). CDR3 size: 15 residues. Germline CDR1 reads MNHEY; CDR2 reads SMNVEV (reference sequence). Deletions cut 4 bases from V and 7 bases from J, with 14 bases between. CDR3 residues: CASSSRRGENSPLHF. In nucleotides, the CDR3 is TGTGCCAGCAGTTCCCGCCGGGGCGAGAATTCACCCCTCCACTTT.